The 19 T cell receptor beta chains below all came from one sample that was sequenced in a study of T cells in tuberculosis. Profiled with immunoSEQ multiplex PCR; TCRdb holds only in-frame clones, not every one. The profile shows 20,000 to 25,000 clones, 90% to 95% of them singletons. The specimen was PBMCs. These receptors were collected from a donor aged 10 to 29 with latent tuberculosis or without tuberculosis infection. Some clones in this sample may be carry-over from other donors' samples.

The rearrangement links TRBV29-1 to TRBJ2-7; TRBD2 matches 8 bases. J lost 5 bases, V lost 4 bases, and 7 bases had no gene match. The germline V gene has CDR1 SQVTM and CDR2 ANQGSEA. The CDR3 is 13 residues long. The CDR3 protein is CSVGSGSSNEQYF. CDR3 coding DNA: TGCAGCGTTGGAAGCGGGAGTAGCAACGAGCAGTACTTC.

CDR3 protein: CASSLVGTSGTDTQYF. The DNA of the CDR3 is TGTGCCAGCAGTTTGGTCGGGACTAGCGGCACAGATACGCAGTATTTT. This sequence joins TRBV28 and TRBJ2-3; TRBD2 agrees at 10 bases. CDR1 is MDHEN and CDR2 is SYDVKM in the germline V gene. V was clipped by 3 bases and J by 1 base; unmatched bases: 4. CDR3 size: 16 residues.

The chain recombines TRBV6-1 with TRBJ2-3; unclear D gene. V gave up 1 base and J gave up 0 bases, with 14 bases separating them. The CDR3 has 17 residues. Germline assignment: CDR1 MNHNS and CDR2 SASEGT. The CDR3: CASSEVFGRPSTDTQYF. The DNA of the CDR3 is TGTGCCAGCAGTGAAGTCTTCGGCAGGCCGAGCACAGATACGCAGTATTTT.

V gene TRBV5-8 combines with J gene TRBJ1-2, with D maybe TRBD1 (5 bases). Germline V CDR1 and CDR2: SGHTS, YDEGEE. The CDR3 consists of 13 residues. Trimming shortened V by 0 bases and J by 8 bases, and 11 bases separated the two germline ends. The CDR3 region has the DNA TGTGCCAGCAGCTTGGAGGGGATGGGGGGCTACACCTTC. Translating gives CASSLEGMGGYTF.

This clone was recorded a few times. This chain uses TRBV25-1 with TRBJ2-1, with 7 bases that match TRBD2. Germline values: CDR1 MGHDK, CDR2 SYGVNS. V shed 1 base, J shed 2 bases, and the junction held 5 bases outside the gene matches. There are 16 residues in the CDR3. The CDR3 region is CASSESGTITYNEQFF. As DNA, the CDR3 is TGTGCCAGCAGTGAATCTGGGACTATAACCTACAATGAGCAGTTCTTC.

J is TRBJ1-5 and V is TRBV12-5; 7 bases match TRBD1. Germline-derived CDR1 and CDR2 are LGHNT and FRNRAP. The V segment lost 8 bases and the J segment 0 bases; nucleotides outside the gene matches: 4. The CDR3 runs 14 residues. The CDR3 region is CASQGGVSNQPQHF. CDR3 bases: TGTGCTAGTCAGGGGGGAGTTAGCAATCAGCCCCAGCATTTT.

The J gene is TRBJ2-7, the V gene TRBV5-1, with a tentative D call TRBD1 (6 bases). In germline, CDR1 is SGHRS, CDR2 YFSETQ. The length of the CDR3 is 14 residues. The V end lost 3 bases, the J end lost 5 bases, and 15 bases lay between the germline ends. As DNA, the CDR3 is TGCGCCAGCAGCTCACAGGGCCCCGGGGACGAGCAGTACTTC. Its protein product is CASSSQGPGDEQYF.

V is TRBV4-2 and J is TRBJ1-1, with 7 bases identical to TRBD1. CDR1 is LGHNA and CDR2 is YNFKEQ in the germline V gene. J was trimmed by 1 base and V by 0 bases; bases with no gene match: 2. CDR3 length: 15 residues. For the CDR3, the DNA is TGTGCCAGCAGCCAAGATGACAGGGCGAACACTGAAGCTTTCTTT. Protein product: CASSQDDRANTEAFF.

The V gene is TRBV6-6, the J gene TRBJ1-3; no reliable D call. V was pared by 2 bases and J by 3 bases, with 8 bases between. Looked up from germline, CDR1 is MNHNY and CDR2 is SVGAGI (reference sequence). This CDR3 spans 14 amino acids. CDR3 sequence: CASSYARFGNTIYF. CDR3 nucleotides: TGTGCCAGCAGTTACGCGAGGTTTGGAAACACCATATATTTT.

The CDR3 DNA reads TGTGCCAGTAACTATCTTGGCGACAATGAGCAGTTCTTC. Encoded protein: CASNYLGDNEQFF. This chain connects TRBV19 to TRBJ2-1; no firm D call. V was clipped by 7 bases and J by 5 bases, with 12 bases between them. This CDR3 is built from 13 residues. The germline V gene encodes CDR1 LNHDA and CDR2 SQIVND (reference sequence).

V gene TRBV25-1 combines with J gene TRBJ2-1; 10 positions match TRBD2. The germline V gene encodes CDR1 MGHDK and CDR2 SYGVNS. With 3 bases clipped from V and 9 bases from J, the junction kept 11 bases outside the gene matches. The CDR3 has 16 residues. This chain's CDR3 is CASSDQAGGSFVEQFF. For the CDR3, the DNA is TGTGCCAGCAGTGACCAAGCGGGAGGGTCCTTTGTTGAGCAGTTCTTC.

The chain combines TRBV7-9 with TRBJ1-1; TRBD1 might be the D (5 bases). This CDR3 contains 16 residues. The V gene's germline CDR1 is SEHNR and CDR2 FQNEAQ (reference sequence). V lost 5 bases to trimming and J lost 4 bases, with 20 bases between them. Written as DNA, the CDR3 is TGTGCCAGCAGCCGTTCTGGGGGGGTAAAGGGCACTGAAGCTTTCTTT. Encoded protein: CASSRSGGVKGTEAFF.

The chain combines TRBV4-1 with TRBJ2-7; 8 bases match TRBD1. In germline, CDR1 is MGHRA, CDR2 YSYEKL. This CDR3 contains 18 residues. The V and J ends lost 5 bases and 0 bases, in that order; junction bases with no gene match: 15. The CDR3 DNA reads TGCGCCAGCAGCTATAAAGCACACGCAGGGGGCTCCTCCTACGAGCAGTACTTC. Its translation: CASSYKAHAGGSSYEQYF.

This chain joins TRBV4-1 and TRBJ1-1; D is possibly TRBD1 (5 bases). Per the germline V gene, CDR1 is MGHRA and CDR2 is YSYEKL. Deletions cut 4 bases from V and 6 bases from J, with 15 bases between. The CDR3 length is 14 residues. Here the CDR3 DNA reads TGCGCCAGCAGCCTTGGATCAGGGAGGGCTGAAGCTTTCTTT. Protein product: CASSLGSGRAEAFF.

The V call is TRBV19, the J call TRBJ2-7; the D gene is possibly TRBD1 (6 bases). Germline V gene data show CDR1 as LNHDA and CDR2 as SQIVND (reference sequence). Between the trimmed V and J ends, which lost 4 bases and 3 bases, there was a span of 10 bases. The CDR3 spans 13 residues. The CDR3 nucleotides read TGTGCCAGTAGTAACACAGGGTACTACGAGCAGTACTTC. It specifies CASSNTGYYEQYF.

CDR3 bases: TGCGCCAGCAGCCCTGGACAGGGGCGGATTCAGCCCCAGCATTTT. It specifies CASSPGQGRIQPQHF. This chain links TRBV4-1 with TRBJ1-5; 9 positions match TRBD1. CDR1 MGHRA and CDR2 YSYEKL come from the germline V gene. J lost 6 bases, V lost 4 bases, and 7 bases had no gene match. The CDR3 sequence is 15 residues long.

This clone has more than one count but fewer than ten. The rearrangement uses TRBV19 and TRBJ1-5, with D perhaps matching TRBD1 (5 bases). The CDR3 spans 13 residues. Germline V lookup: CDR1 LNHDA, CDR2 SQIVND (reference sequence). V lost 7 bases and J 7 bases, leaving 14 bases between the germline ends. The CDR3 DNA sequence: TGTGCCAGTACCCTGGGGGGAAAGCAGCCCCAGCATTTT. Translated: CASTLGGKQPQHF.

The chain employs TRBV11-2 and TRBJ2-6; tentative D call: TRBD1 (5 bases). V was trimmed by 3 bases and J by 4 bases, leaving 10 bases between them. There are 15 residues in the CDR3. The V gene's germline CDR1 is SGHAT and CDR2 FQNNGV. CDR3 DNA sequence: TGTGCCAGCAGCTTGTCAGGGCCCGGGGCCAACGTCCTGACTTTC. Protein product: CASSLSGPGANVLTF.

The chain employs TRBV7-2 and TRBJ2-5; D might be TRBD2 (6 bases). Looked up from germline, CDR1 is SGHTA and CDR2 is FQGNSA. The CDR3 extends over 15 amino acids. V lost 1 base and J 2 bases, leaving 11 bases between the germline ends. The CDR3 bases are TGTGCCAGCAGCTTAGGGCCCGGGAGTCAAGAGACCCAGTACTTC. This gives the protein CASSLGPGSQETQYF. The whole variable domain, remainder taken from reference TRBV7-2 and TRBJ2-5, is GAGVSQSPSNKVTEKGKDVELRCDPISGHTALYWYRQSLGQGLEFLIYFQGNSAPDKSGLPSDRFSAERTGGSVSTLTIQRTQQEDSAVYLCASSLGPGSQETQYFGPGTRLLVL.